The rows below give T cell receptor beta chains drawn from one sample of a study of cytomegalovirus exposure and HLA in healthy donors. Assay: immunoSEQ multiplex PCR; the TCRdb copy retains only in-frame clones and omits some. The table records about 200,000 clones, roughly 73% of them present only once. The sequencing input was PBMCs. The receptors derive from a woman in her thirties in good health and CMV-seronegative. Both conserved end residues are part of each CDR3. A D gene is named only where the DNA matches it firmly. Clone size is stated in some rows and not others, as once, few, many or a class when expanded.

V gene	J gene	clone size	D gene	CDR3 DNA	CDR3 protein
TRBV11-1	TRBJ2-7	-	TRBD2	TGTGCCAGCGCCGATCCGGGAGCGGGACTAGCGGCCACGGGCTACGAGCAGTACTTC	CASADPGAGLAATGYEQYF
TRBV5-4	TRBJ2-7	once	TRBD2	TGTGCCAGCAGCTTGGCGCGGGGGGATTACGAGCAGTACTTC	CASSLARGDYEQYF
TRBV5-1	TRBJ1-2	-	TRBD1	TGCGCCAGCAGCGAAAAAACAGGGGCATCTAACTATGGCTACACCTTC	CASSEKTGASNYGYTF
TRBV5-5	TRBJ1-2	-	-	TGTGCCAGCAGCTTGGCGCCAACAGAACGGACTACCCCAAACTATGGCTACACCTTC	CASSLAPTERTTPNYGYTF
TRBV27	TRBJ2-7	once	-	TGTGCCAGCAGTTTATCTGGCCAGGGATTCTACGAGCAGTACTTC	CASSLSGQGFYEQYF
TRBV29-1	TRBJ1-1	-	TRBD1	TGCAGCGTTGAACAGGGGGGACCTGAAGCTTTCTTT	CSVEQGGPEAFF
TRBV27	TRBJ2-1	-	TRBD2	TGTGCCAGCAGGACCCTCGGAGCGGGGGGGCGAATTGAGCAGTTCTTC	CASRTLGAGGRIEQFF
TRBV4-1	TRBJ2-2	-	TRBD2	TGCGCCAGCAGCCAACGAGGAGCGGTCGGCGGGAGAATGAACACCGGGGAGCTGTTTTTT	CASSQRGAVGGRMNTGELFF
TRBV7-2	TRBJ2-7	-	-	TGTGCCGGCAGCTCCACTATTCGAACCTACGAGCAGTACTTC	CAGSSTIRTYEQYF
TRBV29-1	TRBJ1-5	-	TRBD1	TGCAGCATCCGGGACAGGGGTAGCAATCAGCCCCAGCATTTT	CSIRDRGSNQPQHF
TRBV5-1	TRBJ2-3	-	TRBD2	TGCGCCAGCAGCTCTAGCGGGAGGGCCACAGATACGCAGTATTTT	CASSSSGRATDTQYF
TRBV14	TRBJ2-7	-	-	TGTGCCAGCAGCCAATTCGGAGGGTACGAGCAGTACTTC	CASSQFGGYEQYF